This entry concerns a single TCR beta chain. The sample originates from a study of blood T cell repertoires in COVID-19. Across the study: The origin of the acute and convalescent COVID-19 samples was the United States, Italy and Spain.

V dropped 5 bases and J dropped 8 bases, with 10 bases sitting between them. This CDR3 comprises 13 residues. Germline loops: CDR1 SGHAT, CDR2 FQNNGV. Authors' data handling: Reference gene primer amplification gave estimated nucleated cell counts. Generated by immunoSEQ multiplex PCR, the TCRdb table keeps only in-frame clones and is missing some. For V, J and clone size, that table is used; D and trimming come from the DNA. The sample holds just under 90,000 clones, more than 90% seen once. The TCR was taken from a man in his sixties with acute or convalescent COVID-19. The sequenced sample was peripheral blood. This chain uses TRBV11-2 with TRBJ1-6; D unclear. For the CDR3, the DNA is TGTGCCAGCAGCCCTCAGAACCATTCACCCCTCCACTTT. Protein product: CASSPQNHSPLHF.